This TCR beta chain stems from a study of shared clonotypes between healthy human individuals. Here immunoSEQ multiplex PCR was the method, and the copy in TCRdb shows in-frame clones only, minus some. The top ten hold under 0.065% of the sample, which has some 500,000 clones, 95% to 97% seen once. The CDR3 has 13 amino acids. CDR1 and CDR2 (germline): SGHRS, YFSETQ. HIV-negative, healthy adults without recent acute infections or vaccinations were the donors. A CD45RA+ naive subset and a CD45RA-negative memory subset were split from CD4+ cells. The chain combines TRBV5-1 with TRBJ2-5, with unresolved D. Judging by the DNA end, TRBJ2-7 fits better; the J call may be wrong. The sample consisted of naive CD4+ T cells sorted from blood. Subset defined: CD45RA+ positively selected. The clonotype was recovered from a young woman in good health. The CDR3 coding sequence is TGCGCCAGCAAGAATGCGGTTCTCGACGAGCAGTACTTC. It yields the protein CASKNAVLDEQYF.